A selection of T cell receptor beta chains follows, all from one sample in a study of blood T cell repertoires in COVID-19. Clones were sequenced by immunoSEQ multiplex PCR, and TCRdb holds only the in-frame ones, with some missing. The sample shows roughly 270,000 clones, 85% of them seen only once. The specimen sequenced was PBMCs or T cells enriched from blood (not recorded which). These receptors came from a woman aged 45-60 years who had recovered from COVID-19. CDR3s include the opening cysteine and the closing phenylalanine or tryptophan. The order of the fields is clone size, D gene, J gene, V gene, CDR3 protein, CDR3 DNA. D genes are given only for firm matches. Not all rows give a size; the values are once, few, many and, for expanded clones, a class.

size: .; D: .; J: TRBJ2-1; V: TRBV5-1; CDR3: CASTWDIYNEQFF; DNA: TGCGCCAGCACCTGGGACATTTACAATGAGCAGTTCTTC
size: .; D: .; J: TRBJ2-2; V: TRBV3-1/TRBV3-2; CDR3: CASSHGQGMVNTGELFF; DNA: TGTGCCAGCAGCCACGGGCAGGGGATGGTGAACACCGGGGAGCTGTTTTTT
size: .; D: TRBD2; J: TRBJ2-7; V: TRBV4-1; CDR3: CASSQDGWGTSGYEQYF; DNA: TGCGCCAGCAGCCAAGATGGTTGGGGGACTAGCGGCTACGAGCAGTACTTC
size: .; D: TRBD1; J: TRBJ2-3; V: TRBV5-1; CDR3: CASSDWTGTDTQYF; DNA: TGCGCCAGCAGCGATTGGACAGGAACAGATACGCAGTATTTT
size: .; D: .; J: TRBJ1-4; V: TRBV9; CDR3: CASSASSGGNEKLFF; DNA: TGTGCCAGCAGCGCATCGAGCGGGGGTAATGAAAAACTGTTTTTT
size: .; D: .; J: TRBJ1-5; V: TRBV4-1; CDR3: CASSQDRGVGNQPQHF; DNA: TGCGCCAGCAGCCAAGATCGGGGTGTGGGCAATCAGCCCCAGCATTTT
size: few; D: TRBD2; J: TRBJ2-1; V: TRBV11-2; CDR3: CASSFERGTYNEQFF; DNA: TGTGCCAGCAGCTTTGAGCGGGGCACCTACAATGAGCAGTTCTTC
size: .; D: TRBD1; J: TRBJ1-1; V: TRBV5-1; CDR3: CASSTGGRNTEAFF; DNA: TGCGCCAGCAGCACAGGGGGACGGAACACTGAAGCTTTCTTT
size: .; D: .; J: TRBJ2-1; V: TRBV4-2; CDR3: CASSQERALSYNEQFF; DNA: TGTGCCAGCAGCCAAGAGCGGGCCCTCTCCTACAATGAGCAGTTCTTC
size: once; D: .; J: TRBJ1-1; V: TRBV5-4; CDR3: CASSLGQIEAFF; DNA: TGTGCCAGCAGCCTTGGACAAATTGAAGCTTTCTTT
size: .; D: TRBD1; J: TRBJ1-1; V: TRBV7-2; CDR3: CASSLVGGVAEAFF; DNA: TGTGCCAGCAGCTTAGTAGGGGGCGTCGCTGAAGCTTTCTTT
size: .; D: TRBD2; J: TRBJ2-3; V: TRBV24-1; CDR3: CATSDPAGGTDTQYF; DNA: TGTGCCACCAGTGATCCGGCGGGAGGTACAGATACGCAGTATTTT
size: .; D: .; J: TRBJ1-3; V: TRBV30; CDR3: CAWSVQGNTIYF; DNA: TGTGCCTGGAGTGTACAAGGAAACACCATATATTTT
size: .; D: TRBD2; J: TRBJ2-1; V: TRBV4-3; CDR3: CASSQVLAGGPYNEQFF; DNA: TGCGCCAGCAGCCAGGTTTTAGCGGGAGGGCCCTACAATGAGCAGTTCTTC
size: .; D: TRBD2; J: TRBJ2-1; V: TRBV7-8; CDR3: CASSLLGGSTRGNNEQFF; DNA: TGTGCCAGCAGCTTACTTGGCGGGAGCACGCGGGGTAACAATGAGCAGTTCTTC
size: .; D: .; J: TRBJ2-2; V: TRBV3-1/TRBV3-2; CDR3: CASSQVRTNTGELFF; DNA: TGTGCCAGCAGCCAAGTCAGGACTAACACCGGGGAGCTGTTTTTT
size: .; D: .; J: TRBJ2-1; V: TRBV7-6; CDR3: CARKIALPYNEQFF; DNA: TGTGCCAGGAAGATAGCCCTACCTTACAATGAGCAGTTCTTC
size: few; D: .; J: TRBJ1-5; V: TRBV12-3/TRBV12-4; CDR3: CASGAQGSQPQHF; DNA: TGTGCCAGCGGGGCCCAGGGGAGTCAGCCCCAGCATTTT
size: once; D: .; J: TRBJ1-5; V: TRBV19; CDR3: CASRGTPYSNQPQHF; DNA: TGTGCCAGTAGAGGGACACCTTATAGCAATCAGCCCCAGCATTTT
size: .; D: .; J: TRBJ2-3; V: TRBV7-2; CDR3: CASSPPGFRGLNTQYF; DNA: TGTGCCAGCAGCCCCCCTGGGTTCCGAGGATTGAATACGCAGTATTTT
size: .; D: .; J: TRBJ1-5; V: TRBV6-1; CDR3: CASSVAFPSQPQHF; DNA: TGTGCCAGCAGTGTAGCTTTCCCCAGTCAGCCCCAGCATTTT
size: .; D: .; J: TRBJ1-1; V: TRBV28; CDR3: CASTPLAGTEAFF; DNA: TGTGCCAGCACCCCACTAGCAGGGACTGAAGCTTTCTTT
size: .; D: .; J: TRBJ1-1; V: TRBV3-1/TRBV3-2; CDR3: CASSQGAEREAFF; DNA: TGTGCCAGCAGCCAAGGTGCGGAGCGTGAAGCTTTCTTT
size: .; D: TRBD1; J: TRBJ2-3; V: TRBV5-1; CDR3: CASRRTGAVTDTQYF; DNA: TGCGCCAGCAGGCGTACAGGGGCGGTCACAGATACGCAGTATTTT
size: .; D: .; J: TRBJ2-1; V: TRBV28; CDR3: CASSLVALANNEQFF; DNA: TGTGCCAGCAGTTTAGTCGCGCTAGCGAACAATGAGCAGTTCTTC
size: .; D: TRBD1; J: TRBJ2-2; V: TRBV19; CDR3: CASSIRTGFGELFF; DNA: TGTGCCAGTAGTATCAGGACAGGTTTCGGGGAGCTGTTTTTT
size: .; D: .; J: TRBJ1-4; V: TRBV2; CDR3: CASSQDSATNEKLFF; DNA: TGTGCCAGCAGTCAGGACAGCGCAACTAATGAAAAACTGTTTTTT
size: few; D: TRBD2; J: TRBJ2-7; V: TRBV5-5; CDR3: CASSPMGAGGQYF; DNA: TGTGCCAGCAGCCCCATGGGAGCGGGGGGGCAATACTTC
size: .; D: .; J: TRBJ1-6; V: TRBV30; CDR3: CAWSERALYNSPLHF; DNA: TGTGCCTGGAGTGAGCGGGCCCTCTATAATTCACCCCTCCACTTT
size: .; D: TRBD1; J: TRBJ1-5; V: TRBV6-5; CDR3: CASSTDRGRGQPQHF; DNA: TGTGCCAGCAGTACGGACAGGGGACGGGGTCAGCCCCAGCATTTT
size: .; D: TRBD1; J: TRBJ1-2; V: TRBV4-1; CDR3: CASSHELRQGTYGYTF; DNA: TGCGCCAGCAGCCATGAACTCCGACAGGGCACCTATGGCTACACCTTC
size: .; D: .; J: TRBJ1-2; V: TRBV13; CDR3: CASSVLATAIYGYTF; DNA: TGTGCCAGCAGCGTACTAGCGACAGCGATCTATGGCTACACCTTC
size: .; D: TRBD1; J: TRBJ1-1; V: TRBV28; CDR3: CASSRPTGTGGEAFF; DNA: TGTGCCAGCAGTCGACCTACCGGGACAGGGGGTGAAGCTTTCTTT
size: .; D: TRBD1; J: TRBJ1-4; V: TRBV5-4; CDR3: CASSVRQGLNEKLFF; DNA: TGTGCCAGCAGCGTCCGACAGGGGCTTAATGAAAAACTGTTTTTT
size: .; D: .; J: TRBJ1-2; V: TRBV4-1; CDR3: CASSQDLDYGYTF; DNA: TGCGCCAGCAGCCAAGATCTCGACTATGGCTACACCTTC
size: once; D: TRBD2; J: TRBJ2-1; V: TRBV11-2; CDR3: CASRRPGSRGSYNEQFF; DNA: TGTGCCAGCAGGCGTCCAGGGTCGCGGGGGTCCTACAATGAGCAGTTCTTC
size: .; D: .; J: TRBJ2-1; V: TRBV5-4; CDR3: CASRGGYRDEQFF; DNA: TGTGCCAGCAGGGGGGGTTACCGCGATGAGCAGTTCTTC
size: once; D: .; J: TRBJ2-7; V: TRBV7-6; CDR3: CASSLAEGIEQYF; DNA: TGTGCCAGCAGCTTAGCCGAGGGCATCGAGCAGTACTTC
size: .; D: TRBD2; J: TRBJ2-3; V: TRBV5-1; CDR3: CASSPDGLAGTDTQYF; DNA: TGCGCCAGCAGCCCGGATGGACTAGCGGGCACAGATACGCAGTATTTT
size: .; D: .; J: TRBJ1-1; V: TRBV11-3; CDR3: CASSLTTRTEAFF; DNA: TGTGCCAGCAGCTTAACTACTCGGACTGAAGCTTTCTTT
size: .; D: .; J: TRBJ1-4; V: TRBV5-1; CDR3: CASSLGRGGDEKLFF; DNA: TGCGCCAGCAGCCTGGGTAGAGGGGGGGATGAAAAACTGTTTTTT
size: .; D: TRBD2; J: TRBJ2-7; V: TRBV7-2; CDR3: CASSLDLSGRYEQYF; DNA: TGTGCCAGCAGCTTAGATCTTAGCGGGAGGTACGAGCAGTACTTC